The present T cell receptor beta chain was sequenced within a study of cytomegalovirus exposure and HLA in healthy donors. As for the study in general: In a previous analysis, some 120 million unique TCR beta sequences were found from some 200 million T cells. General observations from the study: When a later analysis was performed, an Asian-associated ancestry cluster reportedly had fewer N-insertions than the roughly 640-donor mean. It emerged from a later analysis that several of the most significant clusters appeared to be linked to common viral pathogens.

Amplification used 60 Vbeta primers and 13 Jbeta primers. Data came from immunoSEQ multiplex PCR; TCRdb stores just in-frame clones and leaves some out. The sample includes about 210,000 clones, roughly four fifths of them seen just once. With respect to this clone: What it recognizes is unknown.

The V end lost 0 bases, the J end lost 1 base, and 5 bases lay between the germline ends. CDR1 and CDR2 (germline): ENHRY, SYGVKD. The length of the CDR3 is 14 residues. The chain has TRBV10-3 and TRBJ2-3, with D perhaps matching TRBD1 (5 bases). The source is a woman in her 50s in good health and CMV-seropositive. Source material: PBMCs. As DNA, the CDR3 is TGTGCCATCAGTGAGTCGGGGCGCACAGATACGCAGTATTTT. The encoded protein is CAISESGRTDTQYF.